This T cell receptor (beta chain) emerged from a study of T-cell reconstitution after alpha-beta-depleted transplantation in children listed by TCRdb under 2016. In terms of the full investigation: The study quantitatively tracked T-cell immune reconstitution after TCRalphabeta/CD19-depleted allogeneic hematopoietic cell transplantation in children using TCR repertoire profiling.

The paper's findings and limits, for the study overall: Apparently early alphabetaT-cell count recovery about two months after transplant reportedly relied on only several hundred rapidly expanded clones derived from non-depleted graft cells. The high TCRbeta diversity at day 60 in some patients was ascribed to recipient T cells and intrathymic progenitors that had survived conditioning. Over the following months the frequencies of hyperexpanded clones went down, and after one year T-cell counts and TCRbeta diversity were mostly credited to newly produced T cells.

What this sample's time point label stands for: day 60 (about 2 months) after transplantation. Taken with the paper, the label for treatment or condition translates to: allogeneic hematopoietic cell transplantation with graft depleted of TCRalphabeta T cells and CD19 B cells. The transplant recipients were children given TCRalphabeta/CD19-depleted allogeneic hematopoietic cell grafts. This clonotype showed up many times. Its antigen is still unknown. Nothing much larger sits one base from this clone, and base qualities are not available. From the germline V gene (reference sequence), CDR1 is SEHNR and CDR2 is FQNEAQ. Relative to germline, V is 6 bases shorter and J is 3 bases shorter, with 17 bases between their ends. The CDR3 measures 16 amino acids from cysteine to phenylalanine. CDR3 DNA is the only sequence kept; it has 48 bases, read in frame from the first base. Libraries were built with PCR. Sequencing used an Illumina HiSeq 2500. To normalize quantification of the TCRbeta repertoire, the TCR libraries were built with molecular barcoding that relied on unique molecular identifiers. The public reads were reprocessed in TCRdb via fastp at Q25 and MiXCR, keeping in-frame beta chains. Each record represents a unique CDR3 protein, reported with the most common genes and DNA among its rows. The sample table holds about 48,000 distinct CDR3 sequences, of which 5.5% to 7.5% were seen once. The ten biggest clones cover around 30% of the sample.

Sequenced material: PBMCs, mostly from graft donor cells, taken 60 days after TCRalphabeta/CD19-depleted stem cell transplant. The receptor was isolated from a female patient aged 2-9 years who had a stem cell transplant for aplastic anemia, so the T cells may come from the graft donor. The V and J genes are TRBV7-9 and TRBJ1-4, with TRBD1 tentatively as D gene (5 bases match). The sequenced DNA is TGTGCCAGCAGGCTACCCCAGGGAGCGGCTAATGAAAAACTGTTTTTT. Translation gives CASRLPQGAANEKLFF.